The present T cell receptor beta chain was sequenced within a study of response to subunit inactivated influenza vaccine. The CDR3 is 16 amino acids. The germline gives CDR1 MNHEY, CDR2 SVGEGT. V dropped 0 bases and J dropped 6; count of bases not matched to a gene: 7. TCRdb ran MiXCR on the RT-PCR reads and lists one entry per CDR3 protein. This sample carries more than 600,000 distinct CDR3 sequences, 15% to 20% of them seen once, and the ten largest clones take roughly a tenth. Note on this clonotype: Its antigen is still unknown.

Study-level points and caveats: Authors suggested each seasonal flu vaccination may recruit only limited numbers of new T cells.

This specimen consisted of PBMCs from blood, obtained roughly 5 days after vaccination. This TCR was sampled from a man between 50 and 59 years old who received an inactivated influenza vaccine. The V and J genes are TRBV6-2 or TRBV6-3 and TRBJ1-1; 10 bases match TRBD1. The CDR3 region is CASSYSTGGRSAEAFF. The CDR3 DNA sequence: TGTGCCAGCAGTTACTCGACAGGGGGCAGGTCCGCTGAAGCTTTCTTT.